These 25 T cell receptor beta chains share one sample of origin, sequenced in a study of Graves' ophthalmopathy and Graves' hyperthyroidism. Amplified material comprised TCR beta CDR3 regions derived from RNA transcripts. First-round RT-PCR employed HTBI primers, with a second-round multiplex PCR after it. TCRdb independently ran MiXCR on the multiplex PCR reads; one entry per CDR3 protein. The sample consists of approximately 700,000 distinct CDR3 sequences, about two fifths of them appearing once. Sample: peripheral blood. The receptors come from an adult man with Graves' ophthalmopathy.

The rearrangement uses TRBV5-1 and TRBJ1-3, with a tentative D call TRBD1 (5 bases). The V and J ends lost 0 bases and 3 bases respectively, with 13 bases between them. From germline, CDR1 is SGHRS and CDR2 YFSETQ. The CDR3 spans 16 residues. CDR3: CASSLAPGFDGNTIYF. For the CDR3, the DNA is TGCGCCAGCAGCTTGGCCCCAGGGTTTGATGGAAACACCATATATTTT. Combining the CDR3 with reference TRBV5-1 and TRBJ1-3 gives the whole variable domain KAGVTQTPRYLIKTRGQQVTLSCSPISGHRSVSWYQQTPGQGLQFLFEYFSETQRNKGNFPGRFSGRQFSNSRSEMNVSTLELGDSALYLCASSLAPGFDGNTIYFGEGSWLTVV.

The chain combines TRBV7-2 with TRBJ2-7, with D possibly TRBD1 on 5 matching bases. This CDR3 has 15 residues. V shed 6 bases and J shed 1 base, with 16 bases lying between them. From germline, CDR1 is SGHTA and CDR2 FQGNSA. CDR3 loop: CASSLPGRQSYEQYF. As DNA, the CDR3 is TGTGCCAGCAGTTTACCCGGAAGACAGTCCTACGAGCAGTACTTC.

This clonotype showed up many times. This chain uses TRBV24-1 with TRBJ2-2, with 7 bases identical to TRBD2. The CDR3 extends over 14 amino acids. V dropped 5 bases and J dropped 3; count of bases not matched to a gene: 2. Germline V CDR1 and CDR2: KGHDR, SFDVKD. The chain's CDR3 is CATSAGGDTGELFF. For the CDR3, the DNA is TGTGCCACCAGTGCTGGGGGGGACACCGGGGAGCTGTTTTTT.

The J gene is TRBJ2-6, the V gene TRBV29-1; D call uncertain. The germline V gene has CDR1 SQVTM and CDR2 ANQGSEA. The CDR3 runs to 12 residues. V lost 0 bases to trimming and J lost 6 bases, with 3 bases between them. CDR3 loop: CSVEDQANVLTF. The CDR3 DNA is TGCAGCGTTGAAGATCAGGCCAACGTCCTGACTTTC.

CDR3 nucleotides: TGCAGCGCCAAAAGGGGGCATGGCTACACCTTC. This translates into CSAKRGHGYTF. The V gene is TRBV29-1, the J gene TRBJ1-2, with 7 nucleotides matching TRBD1. J was trimmed by 6 bases and V by 7 bases; bases with no gene match: 5. There are 11 residues in the CDR3. Per germline, CDR1 SQVTM and CDR2 ANQGSEA.

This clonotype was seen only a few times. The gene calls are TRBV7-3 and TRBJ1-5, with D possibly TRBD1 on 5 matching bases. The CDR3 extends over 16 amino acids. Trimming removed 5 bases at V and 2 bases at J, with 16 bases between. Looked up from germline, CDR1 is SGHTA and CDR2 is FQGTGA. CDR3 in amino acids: CASSTAQVLCNQPQHF. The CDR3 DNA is TGTGCCAGCAGCACTGCACAGGTGCTTTGCAATCAGCCCCAGCATTTT.

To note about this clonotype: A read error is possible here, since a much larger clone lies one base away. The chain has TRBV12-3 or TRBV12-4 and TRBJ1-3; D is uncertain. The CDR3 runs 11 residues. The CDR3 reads CASGVGSTIYF. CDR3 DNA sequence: TGTGCCAGTGGGGTTGGAAGCACCATATATTTT.

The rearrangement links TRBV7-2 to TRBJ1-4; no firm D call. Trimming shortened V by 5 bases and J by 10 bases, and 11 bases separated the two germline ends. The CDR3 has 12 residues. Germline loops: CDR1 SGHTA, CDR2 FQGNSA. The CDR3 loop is CASSRAAGKLFF. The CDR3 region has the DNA TGTGCCAGCAGCCGAGCGGCCGGAAAACTGTTTTTT.

CDR3 sequence reads: CASSSDLGQGGYEQYF. The DNA of the CDR3 is TGTGCCAGCTCATCAGACCTCGGACAGGGGGGCTACGAGCAGTACTTC. V and J are TRBV7-6 and TRBJ2-7, with 10 positions matching TRBD1. The germline CDR1 and CDR2 sequences are SGHVS and FNYEAQ. The CDR3 spans 16 residues. V was clipped by 8 bases and J by 3 bases; unmatched bases: 13. The entire variable domain, with the rest obtained from reference TRBV7-6 and TRBJ2-7, is as follows: GAGVSQSPRYKVTKRGQDVALRCDPISGHVSLYWYRQALGQGPEFLTYFNYEAQQDKSGLPNDRFSAERPEGSISTLTIQRTEQRDSAMYRCASSSDLGQGGYEQYFGPGTRLTVT.

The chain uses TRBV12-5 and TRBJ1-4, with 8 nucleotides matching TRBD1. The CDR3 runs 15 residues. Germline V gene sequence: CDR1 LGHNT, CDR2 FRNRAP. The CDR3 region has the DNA TGTGCCAGCTCCGACAGGGGCTCGACTAATGAAAAACTGTTTTTT. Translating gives CASSDRGSTNEKLFF.

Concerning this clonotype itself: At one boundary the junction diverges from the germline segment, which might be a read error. CDR3 residues: CGISVHPGHISCERYF. The CDR3 nucleotides are TGTGGCATCAGTGTCCATCCGGGACACATCTCCTGCGAGCGGTACTTC. The rearrangement links TRBV10-3 to TRBJ2-7; D is perhaps TRBD1 (6 bases). Germline CDR1 is ENHRY and CDR2 is SYGVKD. This CDR3 spans 16 amino acids.

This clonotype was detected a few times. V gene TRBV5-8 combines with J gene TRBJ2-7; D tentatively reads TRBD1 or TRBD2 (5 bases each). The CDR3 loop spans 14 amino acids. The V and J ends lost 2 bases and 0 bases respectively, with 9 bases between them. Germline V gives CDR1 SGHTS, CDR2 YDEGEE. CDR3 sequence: CASSFTGTSYEQYF. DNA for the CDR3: TGTGCCAGCAGCTTTACCGGGACCTCCTACGAGCAGTACTTC.

CDR3 DNA: TGTGCCATCAGTGAGGGGAGGACCACAGATACGCAGTATTTT. It specifies CAISEGRTTDTQYF. V is TRBV10-3 and J is TRBJ2-3, with D possibly matching TRBD2 (6 bases). The germline V gene has CDR1 ENHRY and CDR2 SYGVKD. The CDR3 contains 14 residues. V gave up 2 bases and J gave up 2 bases, with 8 bases separating them.

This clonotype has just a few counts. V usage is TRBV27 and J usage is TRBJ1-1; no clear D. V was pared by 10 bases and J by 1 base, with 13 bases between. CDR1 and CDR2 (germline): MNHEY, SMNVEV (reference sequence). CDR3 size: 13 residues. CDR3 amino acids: CATSEAPNTEAFF. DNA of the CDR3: TGTGCCACCTCCGAGGCACCGAACACTGAAGCTTTCTTT.

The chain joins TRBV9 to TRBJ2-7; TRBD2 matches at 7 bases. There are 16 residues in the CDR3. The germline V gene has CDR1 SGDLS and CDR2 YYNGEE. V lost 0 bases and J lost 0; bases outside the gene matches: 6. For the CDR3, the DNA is TGTGCCAGCAGCGTAGGGGGGGGATCGAGCTCCTACGAGCAGTACTTC. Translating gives CASSVGGGSSSYEQYF.

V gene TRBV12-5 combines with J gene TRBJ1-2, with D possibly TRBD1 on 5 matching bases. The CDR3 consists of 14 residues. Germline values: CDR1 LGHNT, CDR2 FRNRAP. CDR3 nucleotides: TGTGCCAGCAGCCACGGGGGGGGACCCCATGGCTACACCTTC. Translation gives CASSHGGGPHGYTF. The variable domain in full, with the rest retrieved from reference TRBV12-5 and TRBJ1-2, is DARVTQTPRHKVTEMGQEVTMRCQPILGHNTVFWYRQTMMQGLELLAYFRNRAPLDDSGMPKDRFSAEMPDATLATLKIQPSEPRDSAVYFCASSHGGGPHGYTFGSGTRLTVV.

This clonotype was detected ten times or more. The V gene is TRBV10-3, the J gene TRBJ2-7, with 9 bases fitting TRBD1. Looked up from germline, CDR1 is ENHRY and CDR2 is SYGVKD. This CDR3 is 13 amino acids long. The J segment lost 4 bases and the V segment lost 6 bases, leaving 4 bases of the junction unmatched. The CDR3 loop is CAIRPGQGYEQYF. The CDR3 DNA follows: TGTGCCATCAGGCCGGGACAGGGATACGAGCAGTACTTC.

The DNA for the CDR3 is TGTGCCAGCAGCTCTCGTTCAGCACAGGAGACCCAGTACTTC. Its translation: CASSSRSAQETQYF. This chain links TRBV7-2 with TRBJ2-5, with no clear D. Germline V CDR1 and CDR2: SGHTA, FQGNSA. The CDR3 contains 14 residues. V lost 4 bases and J 5 bases, leaving 14 bases between the germline ends.

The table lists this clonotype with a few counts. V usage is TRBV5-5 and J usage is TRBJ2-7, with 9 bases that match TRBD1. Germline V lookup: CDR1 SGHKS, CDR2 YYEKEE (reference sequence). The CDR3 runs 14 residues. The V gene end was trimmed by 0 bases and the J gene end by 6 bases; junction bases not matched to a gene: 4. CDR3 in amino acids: CASSLGDRVSEQYF. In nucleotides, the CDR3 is TGTGCCAGCAGCTTGGGGGACAGGGTTTCCGAGCAGTACTTC.

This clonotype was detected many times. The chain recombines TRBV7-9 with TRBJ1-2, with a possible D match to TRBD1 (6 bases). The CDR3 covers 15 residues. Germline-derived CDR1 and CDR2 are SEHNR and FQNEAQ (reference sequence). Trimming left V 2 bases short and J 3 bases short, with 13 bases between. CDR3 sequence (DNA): TGTGCCAGCAGCTTAAAGGGGGTGGGGGACTATGGCTACACCTTC. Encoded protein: CASSLKGVGDYGYTF.

This CDR3 reads CAWSVRGLGQPQHF. CDR3 DNA: TGTGCCTGGAGTGTACGAGGGTTAGGTCAGCCCCAGCATTTT. The V and J genes are TRBV30 and TRBJ1-5; no clear D gene. CDR1 and CDR2 (germline): GTSNPN, SVGIG (reference sequence). The V end lost 0 bases, the J end lost 6 bases, and 12 bases lay between the germline ends. The CDR3 runs 14 residues.

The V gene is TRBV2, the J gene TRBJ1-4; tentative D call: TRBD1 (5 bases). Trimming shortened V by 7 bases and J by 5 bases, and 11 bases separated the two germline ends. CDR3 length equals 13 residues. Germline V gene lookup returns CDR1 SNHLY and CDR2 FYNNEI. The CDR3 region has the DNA TGTGCCAGCACTGACAGCGAGAATGAAAAACTGTTTTTT. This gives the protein CASTDSENEKLFF.

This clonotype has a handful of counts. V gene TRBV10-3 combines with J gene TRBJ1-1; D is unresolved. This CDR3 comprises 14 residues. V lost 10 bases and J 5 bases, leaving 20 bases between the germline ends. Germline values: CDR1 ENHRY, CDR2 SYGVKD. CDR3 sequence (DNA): TGTGCCAGCCAGTCTGACGGGGTAAAAACTGAAGCTTTCTTT. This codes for CASQSDGVKTEAFF.

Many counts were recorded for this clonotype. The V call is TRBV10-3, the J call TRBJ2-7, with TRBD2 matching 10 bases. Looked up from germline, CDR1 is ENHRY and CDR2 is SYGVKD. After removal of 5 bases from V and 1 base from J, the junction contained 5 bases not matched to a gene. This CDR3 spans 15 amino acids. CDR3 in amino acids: CAISNPGLASYEQYF. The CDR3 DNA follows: TGTGCCATCAGTAACCCGGGACTAGCGTCCTACGAGCAGTACTTC.

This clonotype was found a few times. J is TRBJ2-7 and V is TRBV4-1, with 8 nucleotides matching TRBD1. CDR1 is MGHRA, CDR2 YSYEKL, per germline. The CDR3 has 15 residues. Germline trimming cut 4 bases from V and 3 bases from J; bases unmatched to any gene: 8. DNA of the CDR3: TGCGCCAGCAGCCCCCGGGACAGGACTTACTACGAGCAGTACTTC. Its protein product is CASSPRDRTYYEQYF.